Listed below are T cell receptor beta chains from one sample, sequenced in a study of blood T cell repertoires in COVID-19. Data came from immunoSEQ multiplex PCR; TCRdb stores just in-frame clones and leaves some out. The sample records under 250,000 clones, around 86% being singletons. Sequences were obtained from peripheral blood. The receptors were sampled from a man aged 55-75 years who had recovered from COVID-19. Both conserved end residues are part of each CDR3. D genes are given only for firm matches. Only part of the rows carry a size: once, few, many, or a class if the clone is expanded.

TGTGCCATCAGTGAGGGGCCCAATCAGCCCCAGCATTTT	CAISEGPNQPQHF	TRBJ1-5	.	.	TRBV10-3
TGTGCCACAGGGGCCTGGGGCAATCAGCCCCAGCATTTT	CATGAWGNQPQHF	TRBJ1-5	.	.	TRBV10-3
TGTGCCAGTAGTACTCAATCTGCGGGTGTCGCAGAGACCCAGTACTTC	CASSTQSAGVAETQYF	TRBJ2-5	.	.	TRBV19
TGTGCCAGCAGCCTGACAGGGGGCGGCTACGAGCAGTACTTC	CASSLTGGGYEQYF	TRBJ2-7	TRBD1	.	TRBV6-5
TGTGCCAGCATTTCACAGGGGGAATCGAGAAACACTGAAGCTTTCTTT	CASISQGESRNTEAFF	TRBJ1-1	TRBD1	.	TRBV6-6
TGTGCCAGCCGTCCCTCAGGGATCTCCTACGAGCAGTACTTC	CASRPSGISYEQYF	TRBJ2-7	.	.	TRBV6-5
TGTGCCAGCAGCAACCGGGGGGAAGAGACCCAGTACTTC	CASSNRGEETQYF	TRBJ2-5	TRBD2	.	TRBV7-3
TGTGCCAGCGTCAAAGGGGGAACTAGCGGGGTGCAAGAGACCCAGTACTTC	CASVKGGTSGVQETQYF	TRBJ2-5	TRBD2	.	TRBV7-6
TGCAGCGTTGAGATAGGGGGCAGGGGGAATGAGCAGTTCTTC	CSVEIGGRGNEQFF	TRBJ2-1	TRBD1	once	TRBV29-1
TGTGCCAGTAGTATCCAGGGTGTGAATACGCAGTATTTT	CASSIQGVNTQYF	TRBJ2-3	.	.	TRBV19
TGTGCCAGCAGTTACTCGACTAGCGGGGTTCTAGATACGCAGTATTTT	CASSYSTSGVLDTQYF	TRBJ2-3	TRBD2	.	TRBV6-6
TGTGCCAGCAGCTTGGATCCAGGGGGTGGTGGCTACACCTTC	CASSLDPGGGGYTF	TRBJ1-2	TRBD1	.	TRBV5-6
TGTGCCAGCAGTTCCTCCAGCCAGAGGCAGGGGACGAACACTGAAGCTTTCTTT	CASSSSSQRQGTNTEAFF	TRBJ1-1	.	once	TRBV6-2/TRBV6-3
TGTGCCGTCCTGCAGGGAGACAGGGGGAGAGACTATGGCTACACCTTC	CAVLQGDRGRDYGYTF	TRBJ1-2	TRBD1	.	TRBV10-3
TGTGCCAGCAGCTTCAGGGGTTACACTGAAGCTTTCTTT	CASSFRGYTEAFF	TRBJ1-1	.	.	TRBV7-8
TGTGCCAGTAGTCCTTGGACAGGGCCCGGGGAGCTGTTTTTT	CASSPWTGPGELFF	TRBJ2-2	TRBD1	once	TRBV19
TGTGCCAGCTCACCAGGGAGGAACCACGAGCAGTACTTC	CASSPGRNHEQYF	TRBJ2-7	.	once	TRBV18
TGTGCCAGCGCTCAAAGCGGGCCAACCCCAATCTACGAGCAGTACTTC	CASAQSGPTPIYEQYF	TRBJ2-7	.	few	TRBV7-3
TGTGCCGGGGACAGGGGAAACTATGGCTACACCTTC	CAGDRGNYGYTF	TRBJ1-2	TRBD1	.	TRBV30
TGTGCCAGTAGTATTGTCGCAGGATTCCAAGAGACCCAGTACTTC	CASSIVAGFQETQYF	TRBJ2-5	.	.	TRBV19
TGTGCCAGCAGTTTAGGCGGACAGGGAAACGAGCAGTACTTC	CASSLGGQGNEQYF	TRBJ2-7	TRBD1	.	TRBV6-6
TGTGCCAGCACCACTGACAGAACCTATGGCTACACCTTC	CASTTDRTYGYTF	TRBJ1-2	.	.	TRBV2
TGTGCCAGCACCTTACAACACTTC	CASTLQHF	TRBJ2-7	.	.	TRBV12-3/TRBV12-4
TGCAGCGTTCGGTCTACGAACACCGGGGAGCTGTTTTTT	CSVRSTNTGELFF	TRBJ2-2	.	.	TRBV29-1
TGTGCCAGCTCACTGAGGGAGGACTATGGCTACACCTTC	CASSLREDYGYTF	TRBJ1-2	.	few	TRBV18
TGTGCCAGCCGGACAGGGGTTAACTACGAGCAGTACTTC	CASRTGVNYEQYF	TRBJ2-7	TRBD1	.	TRBV2
TGTGCCAGCAGCTTGGATGGCCGATGGGGGCACAATGAGCAGTTCTTC	CASSLDGRWGHNEQFF	TRBJ2-1	.	.	TRBV11-3